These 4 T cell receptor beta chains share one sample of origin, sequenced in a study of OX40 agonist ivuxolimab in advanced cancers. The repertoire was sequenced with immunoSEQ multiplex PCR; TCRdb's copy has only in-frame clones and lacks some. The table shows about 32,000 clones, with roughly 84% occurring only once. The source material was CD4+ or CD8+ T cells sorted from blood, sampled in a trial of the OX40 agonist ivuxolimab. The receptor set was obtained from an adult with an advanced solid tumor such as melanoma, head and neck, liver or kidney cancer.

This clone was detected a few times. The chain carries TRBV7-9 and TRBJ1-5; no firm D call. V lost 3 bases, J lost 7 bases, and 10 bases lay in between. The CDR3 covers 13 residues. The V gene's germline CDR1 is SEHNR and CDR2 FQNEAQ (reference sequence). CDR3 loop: CASSFTGGQPQHF. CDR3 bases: TGTGCCAGCAGCTTCACGGGTGGGCAGCCCCAGCATTTT.

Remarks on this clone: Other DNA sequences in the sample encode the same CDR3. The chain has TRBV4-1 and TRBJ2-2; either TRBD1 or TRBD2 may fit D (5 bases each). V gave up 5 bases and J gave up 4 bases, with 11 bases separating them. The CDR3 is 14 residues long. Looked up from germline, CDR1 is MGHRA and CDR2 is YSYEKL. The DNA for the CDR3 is TGCGCCAGCAGCTTGGGACCCCGCACCGGGGAGCTGTTTTTT. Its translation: CASSLGPRTGELFF.

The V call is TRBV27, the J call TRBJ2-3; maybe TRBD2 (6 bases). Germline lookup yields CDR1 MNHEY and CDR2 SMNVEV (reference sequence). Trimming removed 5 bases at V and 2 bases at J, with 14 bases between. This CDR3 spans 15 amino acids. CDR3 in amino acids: CASSPALANTDTQYF. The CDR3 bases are TGTGCCAGCAGTCCCGCCCTAGCGAACACAGATACGCAGTATTTT.

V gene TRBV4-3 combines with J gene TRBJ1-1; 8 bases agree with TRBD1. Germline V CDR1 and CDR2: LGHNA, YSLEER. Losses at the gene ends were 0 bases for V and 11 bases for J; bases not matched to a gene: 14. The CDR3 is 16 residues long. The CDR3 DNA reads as TGCGCCAGCAGCCAAGATGCTGGGGACAGGTTGGTAGAGGCTTTCTTT. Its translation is CASSQDAGDRLVEAFF.